The TCR beta chain described here comes from a study of T cell repertoires in cytomegalovirus infection (dated by TCRdb to about 2019). With respect to the entire study: The peptide stimulations were aimed at well-studied HLA-B-restricted epitopes as well as recently identified HLA-C-restricted CMV epitopes, whose presentation resists viral immunomodulation. Donor HLA type was relevant to the analysis, because carriage of CMV infection together with the matching HLA type was indicated by public TCR beta signatures. What the research found in general, with its limitations: Carriers of CMV infection plus the relevant HLA type were discriminated by the cumulative frequency of public TCR beta family members in the study cohort and in an independent roughly 340-donor cohort. The ex vivo response was dominated by HLA-C-restricted CMV-specific TCR beta clonotypes, and the single most frequent clonotype in two of eight donors was supplied by these HLA-C-restricted clonotypes.

This clonotype was detected ten times or more. The antigen it recognizes is unknown. No much larger clone is present one base from it, and per-base qualities are unavailable. The CDR3 starts with the cysteine, ends with the phenylalanine, and has 14 residues. The entry retains the CDR3 DNA only, 42 bases that are in frame from base 1. Relative to germline, V is missing 5 bases and J is missing 8 bases, with 10 bases of the junction outside any gene match. Taken from the germline V gene (reference sequence), the CDR1 and CDR2 loops are MNHEY and SMNVEV. The treatment or condition label of this sample denotes: in vitro stimulation with specific CMV peptide epitopes to enrich CMV-specific T cells. TCRdb records Illumina HiSeq 1500 as the sequencer. TCRdb cleaned the public reads at Q25 with fastp, built clones with MiXCR and kept in-frame beta chains. Duplicate CDR3 protein sequences are folded into a single record with the most common DNA and genes. In this sample the table shows about 69,000 distinct CDR3 sequences, around 28% of which occur a single time. The ten largest clones capture roughly 65% of the sample.

The rearranged segments are TRBV27 and TRBJ2-5; 8 bases in between match TRBD1. This receptor was obtained from a human donor in good health (CMV status not recorded). Some clones in this sample may be carry-over from other donors' samples. The specimen was CD8+ T cells from cultured PBMCs, collected from culture after CMV antigen stimulation. The DNA reads as follows: TGTGCCAGCAGTGTAGGACAGGGTGGAGTTACCCAGTACTTC. It is translated as CASSVGQGGVTQYF.